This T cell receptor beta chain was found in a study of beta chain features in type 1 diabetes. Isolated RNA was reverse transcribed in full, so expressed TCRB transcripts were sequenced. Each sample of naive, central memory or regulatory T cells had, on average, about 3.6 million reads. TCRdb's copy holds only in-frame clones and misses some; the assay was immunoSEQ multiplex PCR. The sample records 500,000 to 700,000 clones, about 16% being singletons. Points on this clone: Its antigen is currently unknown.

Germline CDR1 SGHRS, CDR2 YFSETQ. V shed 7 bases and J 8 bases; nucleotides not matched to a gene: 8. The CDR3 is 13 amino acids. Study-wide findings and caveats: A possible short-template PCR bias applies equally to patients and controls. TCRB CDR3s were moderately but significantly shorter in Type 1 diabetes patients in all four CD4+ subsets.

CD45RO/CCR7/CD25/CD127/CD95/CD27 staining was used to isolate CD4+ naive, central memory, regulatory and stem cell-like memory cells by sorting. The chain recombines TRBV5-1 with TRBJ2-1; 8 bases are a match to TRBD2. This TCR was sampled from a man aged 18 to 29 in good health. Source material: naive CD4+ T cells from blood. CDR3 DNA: TGCGCCAGCGGGGCGGGAGGATTCTATGAGCAGTTCTTC. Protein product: CASGAGGFYEQFF.